Shown below are 27 T cell receptor beta chains from a single sample sequenced in a study of T cell responses to AZD1222 COVID-19 vaccine. Produced via immunoSEQ multiplex PCR; TCRdb's table is partial and in-frame only. The table includes roughly 150,000 clones, 87% detected once. The material was peripheral blood, obtained 28 days after the second AZD1222 dose. These receptors were collected from an adult who received the AZD1222 COVID-19 vaccine.

The chain combines TRBV5-1 with TRBJ2-2; 15 nucleotides align to TRBD2. The CDR3 runs 15 residues. V shed 3 bases, J shed 6 bases, and the junction held 0 bases outside the gene matches. Germline V gives CDR1 SGHRS, CDR2 YFSETQ. This CDR3 reads CASSWTSGGAGELFF. The CDR3 nucleotides are TGCGCCAGCAGCTGGACTAGCGGGGGGGCCGGGGAGCTGTTTTTT.

The chain uses TRBV4-1 and TRBJ1-1; no definite D call. The CDR3 consists of 16 residues. Germline CDR1 reads MGHRA; CDR2 reads YSYEKL. Trimming removed 2 bases from V and 1 base from J, with 14 bases in between. CDR3 loop: CASSQTTTRSNTEAFF. The CDR3 region has the DNA TGCGCCAGCAGCCAAACGACCACAAGGTCGAACACTGAAGCTTTCTTT.

The chain couples TRBV4-3 to TRBJ2-2; D is unclear. The length of the CDR3 is 15 residues. Between the trimmed V and J ends, which lost 4 bases and 3 bases, there was a span of 12 bases. Germline-derived CDR1 and CDR2 are LGHNA and YSLEER. This chain's CDR3 is CASSPGARYTGELFF. The CDR3 DNA reads as TGCGCCAGCAGCCCTGGAGCCAGATACACCGGGGAGCTGTTTTTT.

The rearrangement joins TRBV19 to TRBJ2-1, with D possibly matching TRBD2 (5 bases). This CDR3 spans 13 amino acids. Germline loops: CDR1 LNHDA, CDR2 SQIVND (reference sequence). The ends were cut back, 11 bases at V and 7 bases at J, with 18 bases in the middle. CDR3 nucleotide sequence: TGTGCCTCGTCACACACGGGGTATAATGAGCAGTTCTTC. Amino acids: CASSHTGYNEQFF.

V and J are TRBV5-1 and TRBJ1-3; D might be TRBD1 (6 bases). The CDR3 has 14 amino acids. Trimming took 4 bases from V and 3 from J, leaving 11 bases between them. Germline CDR1 reads SGHRS; CDR2 reads YFSETQ. The DNA for the CDR3 is TGCGCCAGCAGCCAGGACAGTTATGGAAACACCATATATTTT. As protein: CASSQDSYGNTIYF.

This chain's CDR3 is CASSLGGGAYNEQFF. The CDR3 nucleotides read TGTGCCAGCAGCTTAGGCGGGGGGGCCTACAATGAGCAGTTCTTC. The chain links TRBV7-2 to TRBJ2-1, with 9 positions matching TRBD2. Germline CDR1 is SGHTA and CDR2 is FQGNSA. The V and J ends lost 1 base and 2 bases, in that order; junction bases with no gene match: 0. The length of the CDR3 is 15 residues.

The chain has TRBV7-2 and TRBJ1-2; D is uncertain. From germline, CDR1 is SGHTA and CDR2 FQGNSA. The length of the CDR3 is 15 residues. Between the trimmed V and J ends, which lost 3 bases and 8 bases, there was a span of 19 bases. CDR3 coding DNA: TGTGCCAGCAGCTTGGGTAGGCTTGGCCCCCCCGGCTACACCTTC. Its translation is CASSLGRLGPPGYTF.

The V call is TRBV14, the J call TRBJ2-1; D gene uncertain. Germline V lookup: CDR1 SGHDN, CDR2 FVKESK. This CDR3 region has 13 residues. V was trimmed by 4 bases and J by 6 bases, leaving 10 bases between them. The CDR3 DNA reads as TGTGCCAGCAGCCCCACTCTGATCAATGAGCAGTTCTTC. It is translated as CASSPTLINEQFF.

CDR3 DNA: TGTGCCAGCAACCCCGGAGGGAGGAAATATGGCTACACCTTC. It translates to CASNPGGRKYGYTF. The chain recombines TRBV2 with TRBJ1-2; D uncertain. Germline V gives CDR1 SNHLY, CDR2 FYNNEI. CDR3 length equals 14 residues. Trimming took off 7 bases at V and 5 bases at J, with 17 bases between the two ends.

This rearrangement joins TRBV6-6 to TRBJ1-4; maybe TRBD1 (5 bases). Trimming stripped 5 bases from V and 3 bases from J, with 16 bases between. This CDR3 contains 16 residues. Germline-derived CDR1 and CDR2 are MNHNY and SVGAGI (reference sequence). The CDR3 reads CASSPPRDRSNEKLFF. CDR3 bases: TGTGCCAGCAGTCCCCCCCGAGACAGATCTAATGAAAAACTGTTTTTT.

The rearrangement uses TRBV19 and TRBJ1-3; TRBD1 is a possible D gene (6 bases). V was pared by 8 bases and J by 2 bases, with 13 bases between. Germline CDR1 and CDR2: LNHDA and SQIVND (reference sequence). This CDR3 has 14 residues. The CDR3 protein is CASGAGGPGNTIYF. CDR3 nucleotides: TGTGCCAGTGGGGCCGGGGGCCCTGGAAACACCATATATTTT.

CDR3 in amino acids: CASSDRGAGNTIYF. CDR3 bases: TGTGCCAGCAGTGACAGGGGGGCTGGAAACACCATATATTTT. The chain joins TRBV6-1 to TRBJ1-3; 7 bases line up with TRBD1. CDR1 is MNHNS and CDR2 is SASEGT in the germline V gene. The CDR3 covers 14 residues. V gave up 3 bases and J gave up 2 bases; unmatched junction bases: 1.

The rearrangement uses TRBV5-1 and TRBJ2-1; tentative D call: TRBD1 (7 bases). The germline V and J ends were trimmed by 4 bases and 0 bases, with 17 bases remaining between them. CDR1 and CDR2 (germline): SGHRS, YFSETQ. The CDR3 covers 17 residues. The DNA of the CDR3 is TGCGCCAGCAGCAATTCAGGGGGGCCGAGCTCCTACAATGAGCAGTTCTTC. It encodes CASSNSGGPSSYNEQFF.

The rearrangement links TRBV7-2 to TRBJ2-5; D remains ambiguous. This CDR3 region has 14 residues. Germline V gene lookup returns CDR1 SGHTA and CDR2 FQGNSA. V lost 5 bases, J lost 2 bases, and 12 bases lay in between. CDR3 in DNA: TGTGCCAGCAGCCCCACGGCAGCACAAGAGACCCAGTACTTC. Translated, it gives CASSPTAAQETQYF.

Turning to this clone: The junction differs from germline at one of its ends, possibly a read error. The chain couples TRBV7-9 to TRBJ2-7, with 10 bases lining up with TRBD2. The germline V gene encodes CDR1 SEHNR and CDR2 FQNEAQ (reference sequence). This CDR3 is 15 amino acids long. In DNA, the CDR3 is TGTGCCAGCAGCCTAGCCCTAGCGGGGGCAGACGAGCAGTACTTC. It encodes CASSLALAGADEQYF. The complete variable domain, with remaining parts taken from reference TRBV7-9 and TRBJ2-7, reads DTGVSQNPRHKITKRGQNVTFRCDPISEHNRLYWYRQTLGQGPEFLTYFQNEAQLEKSRLLSDRFSAERPKGSFSTLEIQRTEQGDSAMYLCASSLALAGADEQYFGPGTRLTVT.

About this clone itself: The sample contains more than one DNA sequence encoding this CDR3. Here the CDR3 reads CASSPGGEQYF. The CDR3, as DNA: TGTGCCAGCTCACCCGGGGGCGAGCAGTACTTC. V gene TRBV18 combines with J gene TRBJ2-7; perhaps TRBD2 as D (6 bases). The CDR3 totals 11 residues. Germline CDR1 reads KGHSH; CDR2 reads LQKENI. With 3 bases removed from V and 6 bases from J, the gap between germline ends came to 6 bases.

The chain couples TRBV2 to TRBJ1-1, with D possibly matching TRBD1 (5 bases). The CDR3 is made up of 11 amino acids. The V and J ends lost 8 bases and 11 bases respectively, with 15 bases between them. Per the germline V gene, CDR1 is SNHLY and CDR2 is FYNNEI. CDR3 region: CASGGGWRAFF. For the CDR3, the DNA is TGTGCCAGCGGCGGGGGGTGGCGGGCTTTCTTT.

The CDR3 here is CASSQDTGGGSYEQYF. The DNA for the CDR3 is TGCGCCAGCAGCCAAGATACGGGGGGGGGCAGCTACGAGCAGTACTTC. V gene TRBV4-1 combines with J gene TRBJ2-7; 8 nucleotides match TRBD2. This CDR3 spans 16 amino acids. Losses at the gene ends were 0 bases for V and 3 bases for J; bases not matched to a gene: 7. Germline CDR1 MGHRA, CDR2 YSYEKL.

V and J are TRBV11-1 and TRBJ1-1; the D is unclear. Germline V lookup: CDR1 SGHAT, CDR2 FQDESV (reference sequence). The germline V and J ends were trimmed by 4 bases and 1 base, with 10 bases remaining between them. This CDR3 region has 14 residues. CDR3 DNA sequence: TGTGCCAGCAGCTCCCTGATGGGGAACACTGAAGCTTTCTTT. Encoded protein: CASSSLMGNTEAFF.

The chain employs TRBV4-1 and TRBJ1-2; D is ambiguous. Per germline, CDR1 MGHRA and CDR2 YSYEKL. This CDR3 region has 15 residues. V lost 0 bases, J lost 4 bases, and 12 bases lay in between. CDR3 amino acids: CASSQDRAFGYGYTF. DNA of the CDR3: TGCGCCAGCAGCCAAGATCGAGCTTTTGGCTATGGCTACACCTTC.

This clone appeared a few times. The chain is built from TRBV7-2 and TRBJ1-3; no definite D call. The V gene's germline CDR1 is SGHTA and CDR2 FQGNSA. The CDR3 has 12 residues. Trimming removed 5 bases from V and 6 bases from J, with 8 bases in between. The chain's CDR3 is CASSPGINTIYF. CDR3 sequence (DNA): TGTGCCAGCAGCCCCGGGATAAACACCATATATTTT.

As to this clone: At one boundary the junction diverges from the germline segment, which might be a read error. The genes are TRBV4-2 and TRBJ1-6, with 7 bases fitting TRBD1. The germline CDR1 and CDR2 sequences are LGHNA and YNFKEQ. This CDR3 contains 14 residues. The chain's CDR3 is CASTQDRVGSPLHF. The DNA of the CDR3 is TGTGCCAGCACCCAAGACAGGGTGGGTTCACCCCTCCACTTT.

The chain links TRBV7-6 to TRBJ1-2; 9 bases are a match to TRBD1. This CDR3 has 14 amino acids. Trimming took 5 bases from V and 5 from J; bases not matched to a gene: 6. The germline gives CDR1 SGHVS, CDR2 FNYEAQ. Here the CDR3 DNA reads TGTGCCAGCAGCCCCTCGGGACAGGGATATGGCTACACCTTC. Amino acids: CASSPSGQGYGYTF.

The chain carries TRBV19 and TRBJ1-2; the match to TRBD1 covers 7 bases. This CDR3 is built from 16 residues. After removal of 7 bases from V and 4 bases from J, the junction contained 15 bases not matched to a gene. CDR1 and CDR2 from the germline V gene are LNHDA and SQIVND (reference sequence). The CDR3: CASTPRGGGTVYGYTF. The CDR3, as DNA: TGTGCCAGTACTCCCCGGGGAGGGGGCACGGTCTATGGCTACACCTTC.

This clone appeared a single time. The chain joins TRBV6-5 to TRBJ2-1; no reliable D call. Germline V lookup: CDR1 MNHEY, CDR2 SVGAGI. The CDR3 has 15 amino acids. The germline V and J ends were trimmed by 2 bases and 3 bases, with 11 bases remaining between them. The CDR3 sequence is CASSYGENFYNEQFF. The CDR3 DNA follows: TGTGCCAGCAGTTACGGGGAAAACTTCTACAATGAGCAGTTCTTC.

A single count supports this clone. The rearrangement links TRBV6-5 to TRBJ1-1; tentative D call: TRBD1 (6 bases). The V end was cut by 7 bases, the J end by 3 bases, with 12 bases between. Germline assignment: CDR1 MNHEY and CDR2 SVGAGI. The CDR3 contains 13 residues. This chain's CDR3 is CASTGGGYTEAFF. CDR3 DNA: TGTGCCAGCACCGGGGGCGGGTACACTGAAGCTTTCTTT.

The V and J genes are TRBV19 and TRBJ2-7, with TRBD2 matching over 9 bases. This CDR3 has 15 residues. The V segment lost 6 bases and the J segment 5 bases; nucleotides outside the gene matches: 11. Germline-derived CDR1 and CDR2 are LNHDA and SQIVND (reference sequence). CDR3 in DNA: TGTGCCAGTAGCACCTCTAGCGGGGAAGGGAACGAGCAGTACTTC. Protein product: CASSTSSGEGNEQYF.